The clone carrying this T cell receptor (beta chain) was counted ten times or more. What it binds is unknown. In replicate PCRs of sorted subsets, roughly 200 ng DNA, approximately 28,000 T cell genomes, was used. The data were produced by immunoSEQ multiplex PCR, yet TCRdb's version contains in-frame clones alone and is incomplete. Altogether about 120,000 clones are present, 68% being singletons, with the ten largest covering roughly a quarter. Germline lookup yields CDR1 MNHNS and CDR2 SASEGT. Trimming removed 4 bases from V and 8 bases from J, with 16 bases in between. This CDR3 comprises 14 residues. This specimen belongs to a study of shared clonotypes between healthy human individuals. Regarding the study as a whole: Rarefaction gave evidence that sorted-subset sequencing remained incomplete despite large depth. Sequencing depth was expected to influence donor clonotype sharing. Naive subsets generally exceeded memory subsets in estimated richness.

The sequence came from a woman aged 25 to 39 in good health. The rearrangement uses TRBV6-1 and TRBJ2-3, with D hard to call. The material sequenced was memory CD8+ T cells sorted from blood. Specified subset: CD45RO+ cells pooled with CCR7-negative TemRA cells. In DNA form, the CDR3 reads TGTGCCAGCAGTGGCCCTCGTAGCCAGCCTACGCAGTATTTT. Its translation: CASSGPRSQPTQYF.